These 26 T cell receptor beta chains were all obtained from the same sample, sequenced in a study of cytomegalovirus exposure and HLA in healthy donors (dated by TCRdb to about 2017). Receptor libraries were prepared by the immunoSEQ multiplex PCR assay. TCRdb's version of the immuneACCESS table is confined to in-frame rearrangements and falls short of the full clone set. An unresolved V gene accounts for under half of the shortfall where checked; the remainder is of unknown origin. A total of 100,000 to 120,000 clones appear in this sample, approximately 88% of them only once. Clones ranked in the top ten supply 1.4% of the sample. The sequenced sample was PBMCs. Receptors were obtained from a woman aged 30 to 39 in good health and CMV-seropositive.

V gene TRBV30 combines with J gene TRBJ2-1; 14 bases fit TRBD2. This CDR3 region has 16 residues. Germline values: CDR1 GTSNPN, CDR2 SVGIG (reference sequence). V shed 3 bases and J 0 bases; nucleotides not matched to a gene: 1. This chain's CDR3 is CAWSGTSGSSYNEQFF. In DNA form, the CDR3 reads TGTGCCTGGAGCGGGACTAGCGGGAGCTCCTACAATGAGCAGTTCTTC.

This chain links TRBV15 with TRBJ2-1; 8 bases are shared with TRBD1. Germline trimming cut 5 bases from V and 0 bases from J; bases unmatched to any gene: 6. Germline V CDR1 and CDR2: LNHNV, YYDKDF (reference sequence). This CDR3 has 16 amino acids. The CDR3 sequence: CATSPRTGSSYNEQFF. CDR3 DNA sequence: TGTGCCACCAGCCCCAGGACAGGGAGCTCCTACAATGAGCAGTTCTTC.

This chain links TRBV19 with TRBJ2-7; possibly TRBD1 for D (5 bases). Trimming pared 5 bases from V and 6 bases from J, leaving 8 bases between. The CDR3 runs 11 residues. CDR1 LNHDA and CDR2 SQIVND come from the germline V gene (reference sequence). Written as DNA, the CDR3 is TGTGCCAGTAGTTTAAGGGGCGAGCAGTACTTC. Translating gives CASSLRGEQYF.

The rearrangement joins TRBV2 to TRBJ2-1; D possibly corresponds to TRBD1 (6 bases). The V gene lost 5 bases and the J gene lost 14 bases, with 13 bases spanning the gap. This CDR3 is built from 11 residues. The germline V gene has CDR1 SNHLY and CDR2 FYNNEI. The CDR3 coding sequence is TGTGCCAGCAGTTCCGACAGGACGGAGTTCTTC. Amino acids: CASSSDRTEFF.

This chain connects TRBV6-5 to TRBJ2-7; the match to TRBD2 covers 8 bases. Germline lookup yields CDR1 MNHEY and CDR2 SVGAGI. The CDR3 covers 14 residues. V shed 6 bases and J 5 bases; nucleotides not matched to a gene: 9. The CDR3 DNA is TGTGCCAGCAGCCGAAGCGGGAGTTTCAACGAGCAGTACTTC. It is translated as CASSRSGSFNEQYF.

The chain employs TRBV6-1 and TRBJ2-1; perhaps TRBD2 as D (6 bases). Trimming cost V 2 bases and J 7 bases, with 15 bases left between them. The germline V gene encodes CDR1 MNHNS and CDR2 SASEGT. CDR3 size: 15 residues. The CDR3 loop is CASSELGGAGNEQFF. The CDR3 nucleotides read TGTGCCAGCAGTGAACTCGGGGGTGCGGGAAATGAGCAGTTCTTC.

V and J are TRBV4-1 and TRBJ1-5; D not resolved. The CDR3 is 13 residues long. V lost 0 bases to trimming and J lost 9 bases, with 9 bases between them. The germline V gene encodes CDR1 MGHRA and CDR2 YSYEKL. The CDR3 nucleotides read TGCGCCAGCAGCCAAGATCGGGAAAGGCCCCAGCATTTT. Its protein product is CASSQDRERPQHF.

This clone appeared a few times. J is TRBJ2-1 and V is TRBV7-3; possible D gene TRBD2, 5 bases. Germline values: CDR1 SGHTA, CDR2 FQGTGA. This CDR3 region has 13 residues. V lost 5 bases, J lost 9 bases, and 14 bases lay in between. The CDR3 sequence is CASSPILGSEQFF. In nucleotides, the CDR3 is TGTGCCAGCAGCCCGATACTAGGGTCTGAGCAGTTCTTC.

J is TRBJ2-5 and V is TRBV18; maybe TRBD1 (6 bases). V lost 3 bases and J 2 bases, leaving 16 bases between the germline ends. This CDR3 has 16 amino acids. Germline V gene data show CDR1 as KGHSH and CDR2 as LQKENI. The CDR3 reads CASSPLQGGRQETQYF. Written as DNA, the CDR3 is TGTGCCAGCTCACCTTTACAGGGTGGGCGGCAAGAGACCCAGTACTTC.

The gene calls are TRBV9 and TRBJ2-1; D is perhaps TRBD2 (6 bases). Trimming took off 4 bases at V and 8 bases at J, with 19 bases between the two ends. The CDR3 covers 15 residues. Germline V gene lookup returns CDR1 SGDLS and CDR2 YYNGEE. Here the CDR3 reads CASSPPHGRVYEQFF. The CDR3 DNA follows: TGTGCCAGCAGCCCCCCTCACGGGAGAGTCTATGAGCAGTTCTTC.

This chain joins TRBV4-2 and TRBJ2-3; the match to TRBD2 covers 9 bases. The V gene's germline CDR1 is LGHNA and CDR2 YNFKEQ. The CDR3 runs to 17 residues. J was trimmed by 7 bases and V by 7 bases; bases with no gene match: 18. CDR3 nucleotides: TGTGCCAGCACCCTGAACGGGGCGGGGGGGCCGGAGAATACGCAGTATTTT. This codes for CASTLNGAGGPENTQYF.

The chain uses TRBV4-2 and TRBJ1-2; 7 bases line up with TRBD1. The CDR3 has 16 residues. V shed 1 base and J 4 bases; nucleotides not matched to a gene: 9. Germline-derived CDR1 and CDR2 are LGHNA and YNFKEQ. CDR3 nucleotide sequence: TGTGCCAGCAGCCAAGCCGCAGGGGGGTATGGCTATGGCTACACCTTC. Amino acid sequence: CASSQAAGGYGYGYTF.

The table lists this clone with a count of one. The CDR3 nucleotides read TGTGCCAGCAGCTCGGAGCGGGAGGCCTACAATGAGCAGTTCTTC. It is translated as CASSSEREAYNEQFF. V and J are TRBV13 and TRBJ2-1, with TRBD2 matching 9 bases. Germline CDR1 reads PRHDT; CDR2 reads FYEKMQ (reference sequence). This CDR3 is built from 15 residues. J was trimmed by 2 bases and V by 4 bases; bases with no gene match: 3.

The rearrangement joins TRBV5-1 to TRBJ2-3, with TRBD1 identical over 7 bases. The CDR3 runs to 16 residues. Trimming removed 0 bases from V and 0 bases from J; junction bases left unmatched: 4. Looked up from germline, CDR1 is SGHRS and CDR2 is YFSETQ. CDR3 coding DNA: TGCGCCAGCAGCTTGGCCGGCAGGGGGAGCACAGATACGCAGTATTTT. This translates into CASSLAGRGSTDTQYF.

V gene TRBV11-2 combines with J gene TRBJ2-2, with 13 bases aligning to TRBD2. The germline V gene has CDR1 SGHAT and CDR2 FQNNGV. The CDR3 length is 18 residues. J lost 3 bases, V lost 4 bases, and 8 bases had no gene match. The CDR3 coding sequence is TGTGCCAGCAGCTCTACCATCGGACTAGCGGGAGACACCGGGGAGCTGTTTTTT. Its protein product is CASSSTIGLAGDTGELFF.

This rearrangement joins TRBV4-3 to TRBJ2-7, with unresolved D. CDR3 length: 14 residues. The V end was cut by 2 bases, the J end by 6 bases, with 14 bases between. Germline lookup yields CDR1 LGHNA and CDR2 YSLEER. In DNA form, the CDR3 reads TGCGCCAGCAGCCAATATCCCGATCGCGGCGAGCAGTACTTC. This encodes CASSQYPDRGEQYF.

The chain links TRBV5-6 to TRBJ2-3; maybe TRBD2 (5 bases). This CDR3 is built from 15 residues. Germline CDR1 is SGHDT and CDR2 is YYEEEE. Trimming took 0 bases from V and 7 from J, leaving 15 bases between them. The CDR3 DNA follows: TGTGCCAGCAGCTTGGACAATCCAACGGGGTATACGCAGTATTTT. Its translation: CASSLDNPTGYTQYF. The full variable domain, with the rest looked up from reference TRBV5-6 and TRBJ2-3, is DAGVTQSPTHLIKTRGQQVTLRCSPKSGHDTVSWYQQALGQGPQFIFQYYEEEERQRGNFPDRFSGHQFPNYSSELNVNALLLGDSALYLCASSLDNPTGYTQYFGPGTRLTVL.

The rearrangement joins TRBV7-2 to TRBJ2-3; TRBD2 matches 10 bases. Germline CDR1 is SGHTA and CDR2 is FQGNSA. The CDR3 sequence is 15 residues long. V was pared by 7 bases and J by 5 bases, with 9 bases of the junction left unmatched. The CDR3, as DNA: TGTGCCAGCACCCCCCTAGCGGGGGTTGGAGATACGCAGTATTTT. As protein: CASTPLAGVGDTQYF. The entire variable domain, with the rest obtained from reference TRBV7-2 and TRBJ2-3, is as follows: GAGVSQSPSNKVTEKGKDVELRCDPISGHTALYWYRQSLGQGLEFLIYFQGNSAPDKSGLPSDRFSAERTGGSVSTLTIQRTQQEDSAVYLCASTPLAGVGDTQYFGPGTRLTVL.

The V gene is TRBV6-5, the J gene TRBJ1-2, with D possibly being TRBD1 (5 bases). CDR1 is MNHEY and CDR2 is SVGAGI in the germline V gene. Trimming shortened V by 5 bases and J by 2 bases, and 15 bases separated the two germline ends. The CDR3 covers 15 residues. As DNA, the CDR3 is TGTGCCAGCAGTCCTGGTGGGGCCTCCAACTATGGCTACACCTTC. Residues: CASSPGGASNYGYTF.

The rearrangement links TRBV5-1 to TRBJ2-3, with 12 bases matching TRBD2. Trimming cost V 0 bases and J 6 bases; bases outside gene matches: 5. This CDR3 contains 16 residues. CDR1 SGHRS and CDR2 YFSETQ come from the germline V gene. The CDR3 reads CASSLAGLAGRDTQYF. The CDR3 DNA reads TGCGCCAGCAGCTTGGCCGGACTAGCGGGGAGGGATACGCAGTATTTT. The whole variable domain, filled in from reference TRBV5-1 and TRBJ2-3, reads KAGVTQTPRYLIKTRGQQVTLSCSPISGHRSVSWYQQTPGQGLQFLFEYFSETQRNKGNFPGRFSGRQFSNSRSEMNVSTLELGDSALYLCASSLAGLAGRDTQYFGPGTRLTVL.

The CDR3 DNA reads TGTGCCAGCAGCATCTACGAGGGGGGACAGGAGACCCAGTACTTC. Translating it yields CASSIYEGGQETQYF. The chain uses TRBV7-6 and TRBJ2-5; D is perhaps TRBD1 (7 bases). Germline values: CDR1 SGHVS, CDR2 FNYEAQ. Trimming removed 5 bases at V and 5 bases at J, with 18 bases between. There are 15 residues in the CDR3.

This chain connects TRBV5-6 to TRBJ2-7; the match to TRBD2 covers 8 bases. From germline, CDR1 is SGHDT and CDR2 YYEEEE. The CDR3 extends over 15 amino acids. The ends lost 2 bases at V and 0 bases at J; junction bases unmatched: 4. This CDR3 is CASSFGTRGSYEQYF. The CDR3 DNA follows: TGTGCCAGCAGCTTCGGGACTAGGGGCTCCTACGAGCAGTACTTC.

This rearrangement joins TRBV2 to TRBJ1-4; 9 nucleotides agree with TRBD1. V lost 5 bases and J lost 10; bases outside the gene matches: 8. The CDR3 totals 14 residues. Germline V lookup: CDR1 SNHLY, CDR2 FYNNEI. CDR3 sequence: CASSYRGQRVKLFF. The CDR3, as DNA: TGTGCCAGCAGTTACAGGGGGCAGAGGGTAAAACTGTTTTTT.

The genes are TRBV7-9 and TRBJ2-7, with D uncertain. V lost 6 bases to trimming and J lost 4 bases, with 7 bases between them. This CDR3 region has 11 residues. Per germline, CDR1 SEHNR and CDR2 FQNEAQ (reference sequence). CDR3 DNA sequence: TGTGCCAGCAGTAACAGTTACGAGCAGTACTTC. Protein product: CASSNSYEQYF.

V and J are TRBV19 and TRBJ1-5, with D tentatively TRBD1 (6 bases). The V gene lost 2 bases and the J gene lost 4 bases, with 9 bases spanning the gap. The germline CDR1 and CDR2 sequences are LNHDA and SQIVND (reference sequence). This CDR3 contains 14 residues. CDR3 amino acids: CASSIRGSNQPQHF. Written as DNA, the CDR3 is TGTGCCAGTAGTATAAGGGGGAGTAATCAGCCCCAGCATTTT.

The J gene is TRBJ1-2, the V gene TRBV5-4, with a weak D call TRBD1 (5 bases). In germline, CDR1 is SGHNT, CDR2 YYREEE (reference sequence). With 0 bases removed from V and 4 bases from J, the gap between germline ends came to 19 bases. This CDR3 contains 17 residues. CDR3 loop: CASSLGYDRDKLYGYTF. For the CDR3, the DNA is TGTGCCAGCAGCTTGGGATACGACAGAGATAAACTCTATGGCTACACCTTC.